This TCR beta chain was identified in a study of cytomegalovirus exposure and HLA in healthy donors. The overall study: A prior study identified 117 million unique TCR beta sequences from roughly 180 million T cells. Early release data held some 80 million unique TCRs from HLA-typed donors. General study points: There were some public TCRs occurring in many donors, but most TCR sequences were rare.

As for this clone: Antigen unknown.

With 60 Vbeta and 13 Jbeta primers, the PCR was carried out. TCRdb's table, derived via immunoSEQ multiplex PCR, lists solely in-frame clones and lacks some. The sample includes about 160,000 clones, roughly 77% of them seen just once. Sequenced sample: PBMCs. The origin of this receptor is a human donor in good health.

CDR3 coding DNA: TGCAGCGTCCAGGGTCGGACAGGGGAATATGGCTACACCTTC. Translation: CSVQGRTGEYGYTF. The chain is built from TRBV29-1 and TRBJ1-2; 9 bases fit TRBD1. The CDR3 is 14 residues long. Germline CDR1 SQVTM, CDR2 ANQGSEA. J was trimmed by 5 bases and V by 6 bases; bases with no gene match: 10.